The rows below give T cell receptor beta chains drawn from one sample of a study of cytomegalovirus exposure and HLA in healthy donors. Sequencing used immunoSEQ multiplex PCR; TCRdb keeps in-frame clones, though not all of them. The sample lists around 70,000 clones; approximately 90% were seen once. The sample comprised PBMCs. The receptor set was obtained from a young man in good health and CMV-seronegative. CDR3s include the opening cysteine and the closing phenylalanine or tryptophan. A D gene is named only where the DNA matches it firmly. The size of a clone is reported for some rows only, either as once, few or many, or as a class for expanded clones.

>TRBJ2-7|NA|TRBV18|NA
TGTGCCAGCTCACCCAACAGGGACTACGAGCAGTACTTC
CASSPNRDYEQYF
>TRBJ1-1|TRBD1|TRBV10-3|NA
TGTGCCATCAGTGAAGGGGGCATAAACACTGAAGCTTTCTTT
CAISEGGINTEAFF
>TRBJ1-5|NA|TRBV2|NA
TGTGCCAGCAGTGTCCAGGATCAGCCCCAGCATTTT
CASSVQDQPQHF
>TRBJ2-7|NA|TRBV28|NA
TGTGCCAGCAGTCTCCCCTTTGCATTGGGGGACTTGAGTGAGCAGTACTTC
CASSLPFALGDLSEQYF
>TRBJ2-7|NA|TRBV15|NA
TGTGCCACCAGCAGACGATGGGCCACCTACGAGCAGTACTTC
CATSRRWATYEQYF
>TRBJ2-2|TRBD2|TRBV9|NA
TGTGCCAGCAGCGTCGGAAGGGCTAGCGGGAGGAACACCGGGGAGCTGTTTTTT
CASSVGRASGRNTGELFF
>TRBJ2-7|NA|TRBV5-6|NA
TGTGCCAGCAGCTTCCCTTCGGAGTACGAGCAGTACTTC
CASSFPSEYEQYF
>TRBJ2-3|TRBD1|TRBV7-6|NA
TGTGCCAGCAGCCACCGGGACAGAGGCACAGATACGCAGTATTTT
CASSHRDRGTDTQYF
>TRBJ2-4|NA|TRBV29-1|NA
TGCAGCGCCGAGGGGGTGGGGGCCATTCAGTACTTC
CSAEGVGAIQYF
>TRBJ2-2|TRBD2|TRBV14|NA
TGTGCCAGCAGCCAAGTTAGCGGGAGCGGCACCGGGGAGCTGTTTTTT
CASSQVSGSGTGELFF
>TRBJ2-7|NA|TRBV21-1|NA
TGTGCCAGCAGCACTTGGGACAGGGGGTACGAGCAGTACTTC
CASSTWDRGYEQYF
>TRBJ2-7|TRBD2|TRBV19|NA
TGTGCCAGTAGTATAGGGCCGGGACTAGCGTACGAGCAGTACTTC
CASSIGPGLAYEQYF
>TRBJ2-1|TRBD1|TRBV9|once
TGTGCCAGCAGCGCGGGGACAGAGAGCTACAATGAGCAGTTCTTC
CASSAGTESYNEQFF
>TRBJ1-2|NA|TRBV27|NA
TGTGCCAGCAGTTTGAGCCCTTTATATGGCTACACCTTC
CASSLSPLYGYTF
>TRBJ2-7|TRBD2|TRBV29-1|NA
TGCAGCGTTGAAACTAGCGGGAGGAGGTACGAGCAGTACTTC
CSVETSGRRYEQYF
>TRBJ2-7|NA|TRBV14|NA
TGTGCCAGCAGCCAAGTCAGGTTTTCCGAGCAGTACTTC
CASSQVRFSEQYF
>TRBJ2-7|NA|TRBV30|NA
TGTGCCTGGAGTGTCCCAGCGGCGGGCGGCGAGCAGTACTTC
CAWSVPAAGGEQYF
>TRBJ2-1|TRBD2|TRBV27|NA
TGTGCCCGAAAGCGGGAGGTATACAATGAGCAGTTCTTC
CARKREVYNEQFF
>TRBJ2-7|TRBD2|TRBV7-9|once
TGTGCCAGCAGCGGACTAGTCTCGGGGGAGCAGTACTTC
CASSGLVSGEQYF
>TRBJ2-5|TRBD2|TRBV6-6|NA
TGTGCCAGCAGTTCGGGGACGGCGGGGGGGGACCAGTACTTC
CASSSGTAGGDQYF
>TRBJ2-3|NA|TRBV9|NA
TGTGCCAGCAGCGTAGCTTCCTCCACAGATACGCAGTATTTT
CASSVASSTDTQYF
>TRBJ2-4|NA|TRBV19|NA
TGTGCCAGTAGTATAGATCGGGGTGGGCTAGCCAAAAACATTCAGTACTTC
CASSIDRGGLAKNIQYF
>TRBJ2-5|TRBD1|TRBV30|NA
TGTGCCTGGAGTGTACAGGGGGCGGAGACCCAGTACTTC
CAWSVQGAETQYF
>TRBJ2-3|TRBD2|TRBV28|NA
TGTGCCAGCAGTTTCGGCGGGAGGCGGGGAGATACGCAGTATTTT
CASSFGGRRGDTQYF
>TRBJ1-3|TRBD1|TRBV28|once
TGTGCCAGCAGTTCGACAGGGGCGGGAAACACCATATATTTT
CASSSTGAGNTIYF
>TRBJ1-1|TRBD1|TRBV19|NA
TGTGCCAGTAGCGGGACAGCCACTGAAGCTTTCTTT
CASSGTATEAFF
>TRBJ2-1|TRBD2|TRBV5-1|NA
TGCGCCAGCAGCTTACTAGCGGGGGGGGGCAATGAGCAGTTCTTC
CASSLLAGGGNEQFF
>TRBJ1-1|NA|TRBV28|NA
TGTGCCAGCGGTGTTGACAGGTATAACACTGAAGCTTTCTTT
CASGVDRYNTEAFF
>TRBJ2-7|TRBD2|TRBV7-2|NA
TGTGCCAGCAGCTTAAGCGGGAGCTCCTACGAGCAGTACTTC
CASSLSGSSYEQYF
>TRBJ2-3|NA|TRBV2|NA
TGTGCCAGCATACGAAACGGGGGGCGTACAGATACGCAGTATTTT
CASIRNGGRTDTQYF
>TRBJ2-1|NA|TRBV4-2|NA
TGTGCCAGCAGCCAAGGGGAGACAGGCCTAAATGAGCAGTTCTTC
CASSQGETGLNEQFF
>TRBJ2-3|NA|TRBV5-1|NA
TGCGCCAGCAACATACGGGACATCCGCACAGATACGCAGTATTTT
CASNIRDIRTDTQYF